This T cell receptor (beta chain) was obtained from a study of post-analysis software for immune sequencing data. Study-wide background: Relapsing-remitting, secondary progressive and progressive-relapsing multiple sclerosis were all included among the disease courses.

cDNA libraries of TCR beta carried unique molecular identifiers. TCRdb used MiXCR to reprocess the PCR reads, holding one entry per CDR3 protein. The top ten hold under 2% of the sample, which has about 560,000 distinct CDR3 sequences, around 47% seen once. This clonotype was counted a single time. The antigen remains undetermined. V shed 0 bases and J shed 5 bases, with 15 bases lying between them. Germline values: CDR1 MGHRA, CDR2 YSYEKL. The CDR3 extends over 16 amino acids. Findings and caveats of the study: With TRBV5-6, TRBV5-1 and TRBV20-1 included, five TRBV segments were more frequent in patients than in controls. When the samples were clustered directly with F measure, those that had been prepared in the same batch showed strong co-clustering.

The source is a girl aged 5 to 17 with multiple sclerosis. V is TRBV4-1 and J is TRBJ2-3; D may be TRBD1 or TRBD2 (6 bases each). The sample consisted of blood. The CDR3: CASSQERGADRDTQYF. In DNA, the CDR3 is TGCGCCAGCAGCCAAGAGAGGGGGGCCGATAGAGATACGCAGTATTTT.